The 26 T cell receptor beta chains below all came from one sample that was sequenced in a study of CD8+CD57+ T cells in acquired aplastic anemia. The authors sequenced patients whose flow cytometry had shown CD8+CD57+ cell expansion. TCR beta VDJ and CDR3 profiles were obtained from a genomic DNA template. TCRdb used MiXCR to reprocess the reads, holding one entry per CDR3 protein. This sample has more than 150,000 distinct CDR3 sequences; 48% occur once, and the top ten carry 10% to 15%. Sequencing input: sorted CD4+, CD8+, or CD8+CD57+ T cells (not recorded which) from PBMCs. These TCRs come from a human donor with aplastic anemia.

This clonotype was detected a few times. CDR3 loop: CATSAGTGSGEQYF. In nucleotides, the CDR3 is TGTGCCACCAGCGCGGGGACAGGGTCGGGCGAGCAGTACTTC. The V call is TRBV24-1, the J call TRBJ2-7; TRBD1 matches at 9 bases. V lost 7 bases to trimming and J lost 6 bases; unmatched junction nucleotides: 9. The germline V gene encodes CDR1 KGHDR and CDR2 SFDVKD. The CDR3 is 14 amino acids.

This chain uses TRBV10-3 with TRBJ2-2, with a weak D call TRBD2 (6 bases). In germline, CDR1 is ENHRY, CDR2 SYGVKD. The CDR3 covers 17 residues. Between the trimmed V and J ends, which lost 6 bases and 0 bases, there was a span of 17 bases. As DNA, the CDR3 is TGTGCCATCAGGGGGGTGGTAGCTAGCGCGAACACCGGGGAGCTGTTTTTT. Encoded protein: CAIRGVVASANTGELFF.

The chain has TRBV2 and TRBJ1-6, with D unresolved. The V and J ends lost 7 bases and 4 bases respectively, with 8 bases between them. The V gene's germline CDR1 is SNHLY and CDR2 FYNNEI. CDR3 length equals 13 residues. CDR3 amino acids: CASKGDYNSPLHF. The DNA for the CDR3 is TGTGCCAGCAAAGGTGATTATAATTCACCCCTCCACTTT. The variable domain in full, completed from reference TRBV2 and TRBJ1-6, reads EPEVTQTPSHQVTQMGQEVILRCVPISNHLYFYWYRQILGQKVEFLVSFYNNEISEKSEIFDDQFSVERPDGSNFTLKIRSTKLEDSAMYFCASKGDYNSPLHFGNGTRLTVT.

The chain joins TRBV20-1 to TRBJ1-2; TRBD1 is a possible D gene (6 bases). Trimming took off 6 bases at V and 7 bases at J, with 12 bases between the two ends. CDR3 length equals 11 residues. Germline CDR1 DFQATT, CDR2 SNEGSKA (reference sequence). CDR3 sequence reads: CSAGTRTGYTF. Written as DNA, the CDR3 is TGCAGTGCCGGGACACGCACTGGCTACACCTTC.

The rearrangement joins TRBV28 to TRBJ1-2, with D possibly TRBD1 on 6 matching bases. Trimming took 3 bases from V and 8 from J, leaving 13 bases between them. In germline, CDR1 is MDHEN, CDR2 SYDVKM. There are 13 residues in the CDR3. The CDR3 nucleotides are TGTGCCAGCAGTTTGTTGGGGGCGGGGGGCTACACCTTC. Translation: CASSLLGAGGYTF.

This clonotype was recorded at least ten times. The V call is TRBV5-1, the J call TRBJ1-6; a possible D gene is TRBD1 (5 bases). V dropped 2 bases and J dropped 10 bases, with 13 bases sitting between them. Germline V lookup: CDR1 SGHRS, CDR2 YFSETQ. The CDR3 covers 14 residues. The CDR3 is CASSFETEGSPLHF. The CDR3 DNA follows: TGCGCCAGCAGCTTCGAGACAGAGGGATCACCCCTCCACTTT.

The table lists this clonotype with a few counts. This sequence joins TRBV7-3 and TRBJ2-3; 8 bases fit TRBD1. This CDR3 region has 15 residues. V shed 4 bases and J 4 bases; nucleotides not matched to a gene: 7. Per the germline V gene, CDR1 is SGHTA and CDR2 is FQGTGA. CDR3 nucleotides: TGTGCCAGCAGCTCAACAGGGGGACGGGCAGATACGCAGTATTTT. Protein product: CASSSTGGRADTQYF.

The chain links TRBV20-1 to TRBJ1-2; D not resolved. Trimming left V 6 bases short and J 5 bases short, with 16 bases between. The CDR3 runs to 13 residues. The V gene's germline CDR1 is DFQATT and CDR2 SNEGSKA (reference sequence). CDR3 nucleotide sequence: TGCAGTGCGCGGCGACAAGATTCTTATGGCTACACCTTC. Translated, it gives CSARRQDSYGYTF.

This clonotype was recorded at least ten times. In DNA form, the CDR3 reads TGTGCCAGCAGCCCCGCCTCGGGGCTGGGTTCACCCCTCCACTTT. Amino acid sequence: CASSPASGLGSPLHF. The J gene is TRBJ1-6, the V gene TRBV7-6, with D possibly TRBD1 on 5 matching bases. Germline V CDR1 and CDR2: SGHVS, FNYEAQ. This CDR3 comprises 15 residues. Trimming cost V 5 bases and J 9 bases, with 17 bases left between them.

This clonotype was observed once. This chain joins TRBV19 and TRBJ1-2; TRBD1 aligns across 11 bases. V lost 6 bases and J lost 2; bases outside the gene matches: 5. Looked up from germline, CDR1 is LNHDA and CDR2 is SQIVND (reference sequence). The CDR3 extends over 15 amino acids. CDR3 nucleotides: TGTGCCAGTAGGTGGACAGGGGGCGCAAACTATGGCTACACCTTC. It yields the protein CASRWTGGANYGYTF.

This sequence joins TRBV25-1 and TRBJ1-6; TRBD1 is a possible D gene (5 bases). In germline, CDR1 is MGHDK, CDR2 SYGVNS. The V end lost 4 bases, the J end lost 8 bases, and 9 bases lay between the germline ends. The CDR3 extends over 13 amino acids. This CDR3 reads CASSAGLHSPLHF. DNA for the CDR3: TGTGCCAGCAGTGCAGGGCTCCATTCACCCCTCCACTTT.

In DNA form, the CDR3 reads TGCAGTGCCCCGGACAGGAACTATGGCTACACCTTC. Protein product: CSAPDRNYGYTF. The chain combines TRBV20-1 with TRBJ1-2, with 7 nucleotides matching TRBD1. This CDR3 has 12 amino acids. The junction had 3 bases not matched to a gene; V was cut back by 6 bases and J by 2 bases. Germline values: CDR1 DFQATT, CDR2 SNEGSKA (reference sequence).

This chain joins TRBV10-3 and TRBJ1-1, with D uncertain. The CDR3 runs 14 residues. V was shortened by 3 bases and J by 5 bases, with 13 bases between the two germline ends. Per the germline V gene, CDR1 is ENHRY and CDR2 is SYGVKD. CDR3 bases: TGTGCCATCAGTGAAGGTAGGAGGGAAACTGAAGCTTTCTTT. This encodes CAISEGRRETEAFF.

Remarks on this clonotype: One base away lies a much larger clone, so this may be a sequencing read error. The gene calls are TRBV5-1 and TRBJ2-2; TRBD1 aligns across 7 bases. Germline V gives CDR1 SGHRS, CDR2 YFSETQ. There are 15 residues in the CDR3. The CDR3 loop reads CASSKGQLNAGELFF. The DNA for the CDR3 is TGCGCCAGCAGTAAGGGACAGCTGAACGCCGGGGAGCTGTTTTTT.

This clonotype was seen more than once but under ten times. The rearrangement uses TRBV7-9 and TRBJ1-4, with D maybe TRBD1 (6 bases). V lost 5 bases to trimming and J lost 14 bases, with 12 bases between them. CDR1 SEHNR and CDR2 FQNEAQ come from the germline V gene (reference sequence). This CDR3 contains 11 residues. In DNA form, the CDR3 reads TGTGCCAGCAGCCCGGAAACAGGGCTGTTTTTT. It codes for CASSPETGLFF.

J is TRBJ1-2 and V is TRBV2, with 7 bases identical to TRBD1. Germline values: CDR1 SNHLY, CDR2 FYNNEI. V lost 9 bases and J lost 4; bases outside the gene matches: 11. This CDR3 has 14 amino acids. The CDR3 DNA follows: TGTGCCAGTAGGGACAGAGGGTCGTTCTATGGCTACACCTTC. It translates to CASRDRGSFYGYTF.

In this sample, this clonotype turned up many times. The chain links TRBV12-3 or TRBV12-4 to TRBJ1-1; 10 bases are a match to TRBD1. V shed 6 bases, J shed 4 bases, and the junction held 8 bases outside the gene matches. This CDR3 is 15 amino acids long. CDR3 sequence reads: CASRPGGQGITEAFF. CDR3 sequence (DNA): TGTGCCAGCAGGCCCGGGGGACAGGGGATCACTGAAGCTTTCTTT.

In its sample, this clonotype was seen many times. The chain employs TRBV6-2 or TRBV6-3 and TRBJ1-2, with TRBD1 matching over 7 bases. Germline CDR1 and CDR2: MNHEY and SVGEGT. Losses at the gene ends were 6 bases for V and 2 bases for J; bases not matched to a gene: 3. This CDR3 comprises 13 residues. CDR3 coding DNA: TGTGCCAGCAGCGGACAGGCAAACTATGGCTACACCTTC. Its protein product is CASSGQANYGYTF.

This clonotype was recorded many times. The V call is TRBV9, the J call TRBJ1-6; tentative D call: TRBD1 (5 bases). The CDR3 runs to 17 residues. The V end lost 0 bases, the J end lost 7 bases, and 17 bases lay between the germline ends. Germline V gives CDR1 SGDLS, CDR2 YYNGEE. CDR3 in amino acids: CASSVEGTSGGNSPLHF. The CDR3 nucleotides read TGTGCCAGCAGCGTAGAGGGGACCAGTGGGGGGAATTCACCCCTCCACTTT.

The chain is built from TRBV2 and TRBJ2-2; D is ambiguous. This CDR3 spans 14 amino acids. V lost 4 bases and J 0 bases, leaving 6 bases between the germline ends. Germline V gene data show CDR1 as SNHLY and CDR2 as FYNNEI. The CDR3, as DNA: TGTGCCAGCAGTGCCGTTTCGAACACCGGGGAGCTGTTTTTT. It codes for CASSAVSNTGELFF.

As to this clonotype: One end of the junction varies from germline; a read error may be responsible. V is TRBV5-4 and J is TRBJ2-2, with D possibly being TRBD2 (7 bases). Germline assignment: CDR1 SGHNT and CDR2 YYREEE (reference sequence). This CDR3 has 16 residues. The CDR3 region has the DNA TGTGCCAGCAGCGGTGGGGGGCTAGCGGTCACCGGGGAGCTGGTTTTT. It specifies CASSGGGLAVTGELVF.

The rearrangement links TRBV10-3 to TRBJ2-5, with D tentatively TRBD2 (5 bases). Germline CDR1 reads ENHRY; CDR2 reads SYGVKD. The CDR3 has 15 residues. V dropped 0 bases and J dropped 2 bases, with 10 bases sitting between them. The CDR3 bases are TGTGCCATCAGTGAGTCGAGTAGCGCACAAGAGACCCAGTACTTC. Protein sequence: CAISESSSAQETQYF.

This clonotype has more than one count but fewer than ten. This sequence joins TRBV11-2 and TRBJ2-1; 15 bases fit TRBD2. The junction had 8 bases not matched to a gene; V was cut back by 3 bases and J by 8 bases. The V gene's germline CDR1 is SGHAT and CDR2 FQNNGV. The CDR3 totals 17 residues. The CDR3 region is CASSFHGLAGGQHEQFF. DNA for the CDR3: TGTGCCAGCAGCTTCCACGGACTAGCGGGGGGGCAGCATGAGCAGTTCTTC.

The rearrangement joins TRBV6-1 to TRBJ1-3; 7 bases fit TRBD1. Per germline, CDR1 MNHNS and CDR2 SASEGT. The CDR3 sequence is 16 residues long. J was trimmed by 4 bases and V by 6 bases; bases with no gene match: 12. CDR3 amino acids: CASRAAGTAHGNTIYF. Here the CDR3 DNA reads TGTGCCAGCAGGGCCGCCGGGACAGCGCACGGAAACACCATATATTTT.

This clonotype came up a few times. The gene calls are TRBV10-3 and TRBJ2-3; the match to TRBD2 covers 7 bases. Trimming cost V 7 bases and J 4 bases; bases outside gene matches: 5. This CDR3 has 13 residues. Germline-derived CDR1 and CDR2 are ENHRY and SYGVKD. The CDR3 DNA reads TGTGCCATCACGCGGGAGCGAGCAGATACGCAGTATTTT. Encoded protein: CAITRERADTQYF.

Note on this clonotype: A much larger clone is a single base away; this may be a read error. Given the absence of the conserved phenylalanine or tryptophan at the CDR3 end, a read error is likely. The chain is built from TRBV9 and TRBJ2-1; 9 bases are shared with TRBD1. CDR3 size: 15 residues. Germline V gives CDR1 SGDLS, CDR2 YYNGEE. The ends lost 0 bases at V and 7 bases at J; junction bases unmatched: 5. The CDR3 sequence: CASSVGGQGANEQFL. As DNA, the CDR3 is TGTGCCAGCAGCGTAGGGGGACAGGGTGCGAATGAGCAGTTCCTC.